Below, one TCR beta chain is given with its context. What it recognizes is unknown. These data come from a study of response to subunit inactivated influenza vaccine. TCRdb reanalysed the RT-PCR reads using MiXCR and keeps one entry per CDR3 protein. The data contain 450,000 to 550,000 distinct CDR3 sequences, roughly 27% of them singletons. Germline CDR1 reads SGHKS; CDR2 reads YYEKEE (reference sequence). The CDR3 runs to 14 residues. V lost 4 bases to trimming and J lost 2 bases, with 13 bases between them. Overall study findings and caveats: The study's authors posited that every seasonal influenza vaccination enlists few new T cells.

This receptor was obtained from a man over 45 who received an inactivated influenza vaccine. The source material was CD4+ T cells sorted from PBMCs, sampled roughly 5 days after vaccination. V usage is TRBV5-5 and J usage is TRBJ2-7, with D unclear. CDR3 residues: CASSRRAVTYEQYF. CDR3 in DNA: TGTGCCAGCAGCCGAAGGGCGGTCACCTACGAGCAGTACTTC.